This TCR beta chain emerged from a study of blood T cells in healthy people across ages. Study-wide points: Naive T cell percentage strongly correlated with TCR beta diversity.

Germline V gene sequence: CDR1 MNHEY, CDR2 SVGAGI. Trimming left V 6 bases short and J 2 bases short, with 11 bases between. The length of the CDR3 is 15 residues. This clonotype showed up just a few times. Its cognate antigen is unknown. A second about 6 to 11 cycle PCR used barcoded and J-beta primers. TCRdb used MiXCR to reprocess the 5' RACE reads, holding one entry per CDR3 protein. Of about 1.5 million distinct CDR3 sequences listed, approximately 42% were seen once; the top ten hold about 4.1%. The total RNA that was extracted per sample amounted to at least 5.5 micrograms. Sequencing was done on a sample of blood. The clonotype was recovered from a woman aged 18 to 35 in good health. The chain couples TRBV6-5 to TRBJ2-6; D gene ambiguous. Written as DNA, the CDR3 is TGTGCCAGCAGCCAGGCTGTGGCTGGGGCCAACGTCCTGACTTTC. Translated, it gives CASSQAVAGANVLTF.